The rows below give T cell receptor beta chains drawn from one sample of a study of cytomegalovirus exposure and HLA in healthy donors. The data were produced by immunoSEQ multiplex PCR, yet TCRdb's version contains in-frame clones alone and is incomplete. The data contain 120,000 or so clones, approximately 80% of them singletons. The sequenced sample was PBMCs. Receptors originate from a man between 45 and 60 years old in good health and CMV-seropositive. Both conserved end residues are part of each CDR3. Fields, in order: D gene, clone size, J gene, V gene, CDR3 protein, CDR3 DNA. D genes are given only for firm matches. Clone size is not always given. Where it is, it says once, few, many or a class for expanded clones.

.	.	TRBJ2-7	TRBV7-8	CASSPGRGIGYEQYF	TGTGCCAGCAGCCCCGGACGCGGGATAGGCTACGAGCAGTACTTC
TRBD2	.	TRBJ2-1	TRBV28	CASSRKTSGMYNEQFF	TGTGCCAGCAGCCGAAAGACTAGCGGGATGTACAATGAGCAGTTCTTC
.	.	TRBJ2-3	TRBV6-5	CASSFLMGARRTQYF	TGTGCCAGCAGTTTCCTGATGGGGGCGCGCCGTACGCAGTATTTT
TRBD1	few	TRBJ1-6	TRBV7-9	CASSFTGVNSPLHF	TGTGCCAGCAGCTTCACAGGGGTCAATTCCCCCCTCCACTTT
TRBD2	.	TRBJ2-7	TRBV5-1	CASREGVSSYEQYF	TGCGCCAGCCGGGAGGGGGTTTCCTCCTACGAGCAGTACTTC
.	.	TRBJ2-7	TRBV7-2	CASSLDSIGEQYF	TGTGCCAGCAGCTTGGACTCGATTGGCGAGCAGTACTTC
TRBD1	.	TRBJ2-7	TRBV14	CASSQVDRASYEQYF	TGTGCCAGCAGCCAGGTAGACAGGGCGTCCTACGAGCAGTACTTC
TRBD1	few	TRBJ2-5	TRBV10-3	CATQTPDRGQETQYF	TGTGCCACCCAAACCCCGGACAGGGGGCAAGAGACCCAGTACTTC
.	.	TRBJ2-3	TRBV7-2	CASSALRGLSTDTQYF	TGTGCCAGCAGTGCACTTCGGGGACTTAGCACAGATACGCAGTATTTT
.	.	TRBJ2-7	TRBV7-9	CASSLGTGPPSSYEQYF	TGTGCCAGCAGCCTAGGGACTGGTCCTCCTAGCTCCTACGAGCAGTACTTC
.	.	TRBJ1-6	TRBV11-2	CASSLGWGGSPLHF	TGTGCCAGCAGCTTAGGCTGGGGAGGTTCACCCCTCCACTTT
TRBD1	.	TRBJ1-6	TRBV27	CASSLDGGQGSPLHF	TGTGCCAGCAGTTTGGACGGGGGACAGGGTTCACCCCTCCACTTT
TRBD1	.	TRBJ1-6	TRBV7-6	CASSLGTGGSPLHF	TGTGCCAGCAGCTTAGGGACAGGGGGTTCACCCCTCCACTTT
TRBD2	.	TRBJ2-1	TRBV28	CASSSEGLADYNEQFF	TGTGCCAGCTCCTCCGAGGGCCTAGCGGATTACAATGAGCAGTTCTTC
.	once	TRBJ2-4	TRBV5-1	CASSLADRNIQYF	TGCGCCAGCAGCTTGGCAGACAGAAACATTCAGTACTTC
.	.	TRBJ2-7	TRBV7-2	CATLRGYEQYF	TGTGCCACCCTGAGAGGCTACGAGCAGTACTTC
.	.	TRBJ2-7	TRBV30	CAWSPDTGSYEQYF	TGTGCCTGGAGCCCGGACACCGGATCCTACGAGCAGTACTTC
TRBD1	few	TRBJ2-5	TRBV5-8	CASSLDRVKTQYF	TGTGCCAGCAGCCTGGACAGGGTGAAGACCCAGTACTTC
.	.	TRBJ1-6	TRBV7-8	CASSLTVGPLHF	TGTGCCAGCAGCTTAACGGTTGGTCCCCTCCACTTT
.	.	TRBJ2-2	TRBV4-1	CASSLPLRGREITGELFF	TGCGCCAGCAGCCTCCCCCTCCGGGGGCGGGAGATAACCGGGGAGCTGTTTTTT
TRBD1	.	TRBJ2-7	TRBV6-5	CASTRSGTGTDEQYF	TGTGCCAGCACCCGCTCCGGGACAGGAACGGACGAGCAGTACTTC
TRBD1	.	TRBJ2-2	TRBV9	CASSDSQGESNTGELFF	TGTGCCAGCAGCGACTCACAGGGGGAATCGAACACCGGGGAGCTGTTTTTT
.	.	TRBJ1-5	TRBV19	CASSMNRYGQLSNQPQHF	TGTGCCAGTAGTATGAATCGGTACGGACAGTTGAGCAATCAGCCCCAGCATTTT
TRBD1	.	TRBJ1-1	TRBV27	CASSLRGDRGNTEAFF	TGTGCCAGCAGTTTAAGAGGGGACAGGGGGAACACTGAAGCTTTCTTT
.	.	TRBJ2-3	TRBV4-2	CASSQTRGGYGSTDTQYF	TGTGCCAGCAGCCAAACCCGAGGAGGCTACGGATCAACAGATACGCAGTATTTT
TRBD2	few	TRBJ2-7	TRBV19	CASRSSGIAYEQYF	TGTGCCAGTAGAAGTAGCGGGATAGCCTACGAGCAGTACTTC
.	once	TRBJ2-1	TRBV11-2	CASSLDRNNEQFF	TGTGCCAGCAGCTTAGACAGAAACAATGAGCAGTTCTTC
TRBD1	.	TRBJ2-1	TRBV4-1	CASSFRTRGAVGQRYNEQFF	TGCGCCAGCAGCTTCCGGACTCGAGGGGCGGTGGGACAGAGATACAATGAGCAGTTCTTC
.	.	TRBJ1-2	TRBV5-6	CASSPGGGNGYTF	TGTGCCAGCAGCCCCGGCGGGGGGAACGGCTACACCTTC
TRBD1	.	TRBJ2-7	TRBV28	CASRGGDRAAVSYEQYF	TGTGCCAGCAGAGGAGGGGACAGGGCTGCGGTCTCCTACGAGCAGTACTTC
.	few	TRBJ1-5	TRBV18	CASSPYQARDNQPQHF	TGTGCCAGCTCACCATATCAGGCCAGGGACAATCAGCCCCAGCATTTT
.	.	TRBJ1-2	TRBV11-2	CASSLAGAGSYGYTF	TGTGCCAGCAGCTTAGCCGGGGCGGGGAGCTATGGCTACACCTTC
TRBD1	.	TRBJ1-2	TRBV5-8	CASSPDRDYGYTF	TGTGCCAGCAGCCCCGACAGGGATTATGGCTACACCTTC
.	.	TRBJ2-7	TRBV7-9	CASSLGQSSYEQYF	TGTGCCAGCAGCTTGGGGCAGAGCTCCTACGAGCAGTACTTC
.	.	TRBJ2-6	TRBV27	CASKTGSGANVLTF	TGTGCCAGCAAGACGGGCTCTGGGGCCAACGTCCTGACTTTC
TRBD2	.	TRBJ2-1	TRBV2	CAQASQREKDEQFF	TGTGCCCAAGCAAGCCAGCGGGAGAAGGATGAGCAGTTCTTC
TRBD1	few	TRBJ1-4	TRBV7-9	CASSLGQGGEKLFF	TGTGCCAGCAGCTTGGGACAGGGTGGTGAAAAACTGTTTTTT
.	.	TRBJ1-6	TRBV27	CASSSGGSPLHF	TGTGCCAGCAGTTCGGGGGGTTCACCCCTCCACTTT
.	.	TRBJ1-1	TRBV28	CASSPPHLQGPNTEAFF	TGTGCCAGCAGTCCGCCCCACCTACAGGGTCCGAACACTGAAGCTTTCTTT
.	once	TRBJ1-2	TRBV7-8	CASSLGVLANYGYTF	TGTGCCAGCAGCTTAGGGGTTCTAGCTAACTATGGCTACACCTTC
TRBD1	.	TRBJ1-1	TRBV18	CASSQGANTEAFF	TGTGCCAGCTCCCAGGGGGCCAACACTGAAGCTTTCTTT
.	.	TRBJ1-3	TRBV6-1	CASSIYSGNTIYF	TGTGCCAGCAGCATCTACTCTGGAAACACCATATATTTT
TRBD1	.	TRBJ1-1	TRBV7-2	CASSSGQVYGTEAFF	TGTGCCAGCAGCTCGGGACAGGTGTACGGCACTGAAGCTTTCTTT
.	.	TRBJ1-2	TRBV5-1	CASSLGDRILNYGYTF	TGCGCCAGCAGCTTGGGAGACAGAATACTTAACTATGGCTACACCTTC
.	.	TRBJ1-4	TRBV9	CASSESVINEKLFF	TGTGCCAGCAGCGAGTCGGTCATAAATGAAAAACTGTTTTTT